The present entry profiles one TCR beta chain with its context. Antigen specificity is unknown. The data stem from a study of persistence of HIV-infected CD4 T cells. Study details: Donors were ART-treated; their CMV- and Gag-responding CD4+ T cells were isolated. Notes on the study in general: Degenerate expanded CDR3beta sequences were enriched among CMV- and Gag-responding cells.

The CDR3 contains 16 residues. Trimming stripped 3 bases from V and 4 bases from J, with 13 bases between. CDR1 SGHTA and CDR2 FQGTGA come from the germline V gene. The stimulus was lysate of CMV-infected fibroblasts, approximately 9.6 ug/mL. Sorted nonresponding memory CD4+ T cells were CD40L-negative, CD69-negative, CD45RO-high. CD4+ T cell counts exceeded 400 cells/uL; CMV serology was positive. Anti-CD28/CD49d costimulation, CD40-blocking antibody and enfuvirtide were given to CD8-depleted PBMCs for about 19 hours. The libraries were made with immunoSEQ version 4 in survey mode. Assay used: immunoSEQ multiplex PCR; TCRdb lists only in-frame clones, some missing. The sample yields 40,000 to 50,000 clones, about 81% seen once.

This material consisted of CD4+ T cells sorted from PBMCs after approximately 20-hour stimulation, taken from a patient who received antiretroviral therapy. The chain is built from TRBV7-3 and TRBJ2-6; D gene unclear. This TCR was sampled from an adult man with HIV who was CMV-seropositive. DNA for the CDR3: TGTGCCAGCAGCTTCGAACCTGGTGCCGGGGCCAACGTCCTGACTTTC. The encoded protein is CASSFEPGAGANVLTF. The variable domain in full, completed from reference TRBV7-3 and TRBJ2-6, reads GAGVSQTPSNKVTEKGKYVELRCDPISGHTALYWYRQSLGQGPEFLIYFQGTGAADDSGLPNDRFFAVRPEGSVSTLKIQRTERGDSAVYLCASSFEPGAGANVLTFGAGSRLTVL.